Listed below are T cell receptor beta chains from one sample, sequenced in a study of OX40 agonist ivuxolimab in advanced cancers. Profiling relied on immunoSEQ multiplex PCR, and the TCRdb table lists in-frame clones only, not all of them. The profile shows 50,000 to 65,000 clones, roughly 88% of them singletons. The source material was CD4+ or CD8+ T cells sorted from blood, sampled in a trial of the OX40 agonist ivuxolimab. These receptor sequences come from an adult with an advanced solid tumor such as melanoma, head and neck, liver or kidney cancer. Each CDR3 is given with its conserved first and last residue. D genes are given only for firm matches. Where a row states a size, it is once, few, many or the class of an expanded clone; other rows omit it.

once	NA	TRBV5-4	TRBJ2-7	TGTGCCAGCAGCTTGGGGGGGGCAGGGTGGTACGAGCAGTACTTC	CASSLGGAGWYEQYF
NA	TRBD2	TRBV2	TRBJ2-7	TGTGCCAGCAGTGAACCGGCTAGCGGGGGCTACGAGCAGTACTTC	CASSEPASGGYEQYF
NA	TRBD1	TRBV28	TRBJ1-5	TGTGCCAGCAGATCTACAGGGGATCAGCCCCAGCATTTT	CASRSTGDQPQHF
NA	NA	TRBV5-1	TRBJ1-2	TGCGCCAGCAGCTGGGGGGGCACCGATGGCTACACCTTC	CASSWGGTDGYTF
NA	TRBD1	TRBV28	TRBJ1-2	TGTGCCAGCTCCGGGACAGCTAACTATGGCTACACCTTC	CASSGTANYGYTF
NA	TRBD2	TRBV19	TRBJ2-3	TGTGCCAGTAGTATAGGGCTAGCGGGAGGGCGAGATACGCAGTATTTT	CASSIGLAGGRDTQYF
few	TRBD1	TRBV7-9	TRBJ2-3	TGTGCCAGCAGCTTCGTCCAGGGGGCAAGAGATACGCAGTATTTT	CASSFVQGARDTQYF
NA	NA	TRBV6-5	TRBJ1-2	TGTGCCAGCACTCGAGGGCAGGGGGGCTACACCTTC	CASTRGQGGYTF
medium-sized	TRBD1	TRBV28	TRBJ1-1	TGTGCCAGCAGCCCAGGAGGGACAGGGAACACTGAAGCTTTCTTT	CASSPGGTGNTEAFF
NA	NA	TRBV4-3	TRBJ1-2	TGCGCCAGCAGCCAAGAGGCAACTTTTAGGTGGCAGGGGAACTATGGCTACACCTTC	CASSQEATFRWQGNYGYTF
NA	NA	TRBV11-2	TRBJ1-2	TGTGCCAGCAGCTTAGCGGGGGCAGGCGGCTACACCTTC	CASSLAGAGGYTF
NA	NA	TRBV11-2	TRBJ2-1	TGTGCCAGCAGCTCCCTTGGGGGTGAGCAGTTCTTC	CASSSLGGEQFF
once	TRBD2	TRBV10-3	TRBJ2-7	TGTGCCATCAGTGGACTAGCGGGAGACGAGCAGTACTTC	CAISGLAGDEQYF
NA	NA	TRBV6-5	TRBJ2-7	TGTGCCAGCAGAAAACTCTACGAGCAGTACTTC	CASRKLYEQYF
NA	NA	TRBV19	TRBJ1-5	TGTGCCAGTAACTCCCAGGTCAATCAGCCCCAGCATTTT	CASNSQVNQPQHF
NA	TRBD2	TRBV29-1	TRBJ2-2	TGCAGCGTCGGGCGGGGGGGGAACACCGGGGAGCTGTTTTTT	CSVGRGGNTGELFF
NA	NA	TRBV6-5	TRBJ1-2	TGTGCCAGCAGTCCCGGGACAAACCACTTTTATGGCTACACCTTC	CASSPGTNHFYGYTF
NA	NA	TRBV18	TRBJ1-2	TGTGCCAGCTCACCAGCGTGGACGGACTATGGCTACACCTTC	CASSPAWTDYGYTF
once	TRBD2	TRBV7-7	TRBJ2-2	TGTGCTAGCGCGCCCGGGGGGTACACCGGGGAGCTGTTTTTT	CASAPGGYTGELFF
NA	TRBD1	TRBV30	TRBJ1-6	TGTGCCTGGAGTGTAGGGACAGGTTATAATTCACCCCTCCACTTT	CAWSVGTGYNSPLHF
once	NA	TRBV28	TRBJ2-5	TGTGCCAGCAGTTTGGGGGATCTCCAAGAGACCCAGTACTTC	CASSLGDLQETQYF
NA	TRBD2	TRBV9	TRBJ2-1	TGTGCCAGCAGCCTTAGTGGGGGAAGCGGGAGGGTGTTCTTC	CASSLSGGSGRVFF
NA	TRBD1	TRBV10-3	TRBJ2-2	TGTGCCATCAAACGGGACAGGGCGAACACCGGGGAGCTGTTTTTT	CAIKRDRANTGELFF
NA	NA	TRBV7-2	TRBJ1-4	TGTGCCAGCAGCTTAGGTGCCGGCAATGAAAAACTGTTTTTT	CASSLGAGNEKLFF
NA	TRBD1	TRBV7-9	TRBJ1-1	TGTGCCAGCAGCCCTCAGGGGGCTAGGTCTGAAGCTTTCTTT	CASSPQGARSEAFF
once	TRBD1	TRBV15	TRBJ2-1	TGTGCCACCAGCAGAGATCAGGGGCAGGGGGCCTACAATGAGCAGTTCTTC	CATSRDQGQGAYNEQFF
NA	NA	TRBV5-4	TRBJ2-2	TGTGCCAGCAGCCATAACCCTGGGGCGAACACCGGGGAGCTGTTTTTT	CASSHNPGANTGELFF
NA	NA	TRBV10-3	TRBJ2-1	TGTGCCATCAGGACCCTCCGCGAGGGTGAGCAGTTCTTC	CAIRTLREGEQFF
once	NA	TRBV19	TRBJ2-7	TGTGCCAGTACCACCACTAGAAGCTCCTACGAGCAGTACTTC	CASTTTRSSYEQYF
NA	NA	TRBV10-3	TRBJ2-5	TGTGCCATCAGTGAGGATCTGGGACGAGGGGGTCAAGAGACCCAGTACTTC	CAISEDLGRGGQETQYF
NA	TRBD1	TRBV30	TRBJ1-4	TGTGCCTGGAGCGGGGACAGGGGGTTTTATGAAAAACTGTTTTTT	CAWSGDRGFYEKLFF
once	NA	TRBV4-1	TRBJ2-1	TGCGCCAGCAGCCAAGGGCGGGGGCGAAGCTCCTACAATGAGCAGTTCTTC	CASSQGRGRSSYNEQFF
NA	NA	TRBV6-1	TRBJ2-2	TGTGCCAGCAGTGAAGTCTTGAATACAGGATTAACCGGGGAGCTGTTTTTT	CASSEVLNTGLTGELFF
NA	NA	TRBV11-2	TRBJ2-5	TGTGCCAGCAGCAGGACCCAAGAGACCCAGTACTTC	CASSRTQETQYF
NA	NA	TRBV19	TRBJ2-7	TGTGCCAGTAGTTCCCAGGCCACGGTCGAGCAGTACTTC	CASSSQATVEQYF
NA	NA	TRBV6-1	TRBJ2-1	TGTGCCAGCAGCCAGAGGTCGGGAGCCTACAATGAGCAGTTCTTC	CASSQRSGAYNEQFF
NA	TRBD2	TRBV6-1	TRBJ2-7	TGTGCCAGCAGGGTTAGCGGGATCCCCCTCTCCGAGCAGTACTTC	CASRVSGIPLSEQYF
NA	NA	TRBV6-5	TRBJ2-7	TGTGCCAGCAGTGCCGACGGCAGGGCCTCCGAGCAGTACTTC	CASSADGRASEQYF
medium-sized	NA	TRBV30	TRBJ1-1	TGTGCCTGGAGTATACAGCGGAACACTGAAGCTTTCTTT	CAWSIQRNTEAFF
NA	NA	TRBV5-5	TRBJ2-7	TGTGCCAGCAGCTTCGTCCTTGGGCCCTACGAGCAGTACTTC	CASSFVLGPYEQYF
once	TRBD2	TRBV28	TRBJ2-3	TGTGCCAAAAAACTAGCGGGAACAGGAGATACGCAGTATTTT	CAKKLAGTGDTQYF
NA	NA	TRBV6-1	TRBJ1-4	TGTGCCAGCAACCAGGGTAATGAAAAACTGTTTTTT	CASNQGNEKLFF
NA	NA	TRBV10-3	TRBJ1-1	TGTGCCATCAGTGCTCGATCTGAAGCTTTCTTT	CAISARSEAFF
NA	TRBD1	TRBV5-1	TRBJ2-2	TGCGCCAGCAGCCCGGGACAGGGGGTCGGGGAGCTGTTTTTT	CASSPGQGVGELFF
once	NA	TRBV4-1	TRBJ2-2	TGCGCCAGCAGCCAAGGGTTAGGGGTCGAGGTGTTTTTT	CASSQGLGVEVFF
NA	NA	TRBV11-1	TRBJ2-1	TGTGCCAGCAGCCAATCGTTAGCGGTTTCCTACAATGAGCAGTTCTTC	CASSQSLAVSYNEQFF
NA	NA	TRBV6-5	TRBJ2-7	TGTGCCAGCAGTTACGATACAGGAGGCTCCTACGAGCAGTACTTC	CASSYDTGGSYEQYF
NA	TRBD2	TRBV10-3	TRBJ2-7	TGTGCCATCGGCGGGAGAACCAACGAGCAGTACTTC	CAIGGRTNEQYF